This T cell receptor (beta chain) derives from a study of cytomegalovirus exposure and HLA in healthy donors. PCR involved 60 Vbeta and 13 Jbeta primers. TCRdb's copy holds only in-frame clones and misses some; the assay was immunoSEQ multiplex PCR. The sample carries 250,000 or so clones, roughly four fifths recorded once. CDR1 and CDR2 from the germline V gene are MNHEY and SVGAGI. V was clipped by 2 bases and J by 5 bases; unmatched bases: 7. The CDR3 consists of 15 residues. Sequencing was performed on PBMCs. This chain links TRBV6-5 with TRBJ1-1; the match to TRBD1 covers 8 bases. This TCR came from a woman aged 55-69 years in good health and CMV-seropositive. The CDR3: CASSYGGQALTEAFF. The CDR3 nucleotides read TGTGCCAGCAGTTACGGGGGACAGGCTTTGACTGAAGCTTTCTTT.